This T cell receptor beta chain originates from a study of CD8 T cells in Susac syndrome. The CDR3 contains 13 residues. V shed 1 base and J shed 6 bases, with 9 bases lying between them. The V gene's germline CDR1 is SEHNR and CDR2 FQNEAQ (reference sequence). Staining for CD27 and CD45RA set out the memory subsets used for TEMRA sorting. The RNA, about 0.45 to 1 ug, was put through reverse transcription using random hexamers. By means of immunoSEQ multiplex PCR, TCR beta CDR3 spanning 54 Vbeta and 13 Jbeta underwent amplification. TCRdb re-derived calls from the immunoSEQ multiplex PCR reads in MiXCR, one entry per CDR3 protein. In the table there are around 1,700 distinct CDR3 sequences, less than 65% of which are singletons. In its sample, this clonotype was seen a few times.

Sequences were obtained from CD8+ TEMRA cells from PBMCs. Subset of the sample: FACS-sorted terminally differentiated effector memory CD8+ T cells re-expressing CD45RA (CD8+ TEMRA). The V gene is TRBV7-9, the J gene TRBJ1-2; D remains unclear. This receptor was identified in a human donor with Susac syndrome. The CDR3 sequence: CASSLDVGNGYTF. Written as DNA, the CDR3 is TGTGCCAGCAGCTTAGATGTCGGGAATGGCTACACCTTC.